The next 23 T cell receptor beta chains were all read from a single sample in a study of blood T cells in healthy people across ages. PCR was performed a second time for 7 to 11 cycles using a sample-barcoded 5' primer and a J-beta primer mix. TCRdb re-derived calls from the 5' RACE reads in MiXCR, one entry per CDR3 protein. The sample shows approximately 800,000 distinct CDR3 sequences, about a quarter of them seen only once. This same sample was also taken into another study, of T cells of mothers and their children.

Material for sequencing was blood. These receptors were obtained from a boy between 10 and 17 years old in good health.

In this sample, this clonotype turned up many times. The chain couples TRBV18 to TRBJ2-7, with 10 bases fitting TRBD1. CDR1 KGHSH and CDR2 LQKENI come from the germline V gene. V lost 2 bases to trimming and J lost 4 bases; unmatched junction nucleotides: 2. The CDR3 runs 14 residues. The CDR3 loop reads CASSPDRGRYEQYF. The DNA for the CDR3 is TGTGCCAGCTCACCAGACAGGGGGCGGTACGAGCAGTACTTC.

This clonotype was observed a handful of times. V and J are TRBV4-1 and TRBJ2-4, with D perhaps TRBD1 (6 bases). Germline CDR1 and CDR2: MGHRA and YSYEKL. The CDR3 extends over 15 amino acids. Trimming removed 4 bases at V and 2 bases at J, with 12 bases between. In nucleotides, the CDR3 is TGCGCCAGCAGCCCTCATGGGGGCCCCAAAAACATTCAGTACTTC. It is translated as CASSPHGGPKNIQYF.

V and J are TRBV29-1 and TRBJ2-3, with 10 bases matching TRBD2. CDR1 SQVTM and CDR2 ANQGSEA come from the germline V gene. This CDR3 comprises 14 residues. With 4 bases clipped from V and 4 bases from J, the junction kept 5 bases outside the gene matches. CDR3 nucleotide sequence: TGCAGCGTTGCAAGCGGGGGGGCCCCAGATACGCAGTATTTT. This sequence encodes CSVASGGAPDTQYF.

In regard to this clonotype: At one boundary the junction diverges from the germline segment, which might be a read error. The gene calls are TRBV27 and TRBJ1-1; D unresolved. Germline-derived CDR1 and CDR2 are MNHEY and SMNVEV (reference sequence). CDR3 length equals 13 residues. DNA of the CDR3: TGTGCCGGCAGCCAATCCCGCGACACTGAAGCTTTCTTT. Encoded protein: CAGSQSRDTEAFF.

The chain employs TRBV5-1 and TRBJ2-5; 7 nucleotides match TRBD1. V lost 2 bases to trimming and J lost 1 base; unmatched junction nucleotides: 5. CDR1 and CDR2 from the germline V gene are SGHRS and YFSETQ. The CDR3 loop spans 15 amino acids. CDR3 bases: TGCGCCAGCAGCTTACAGGGGCGATCCCAAGAGACCCAGTACTTC. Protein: CASSLQGRSQETQYF. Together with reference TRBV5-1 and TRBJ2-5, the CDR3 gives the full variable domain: KAGVTQTPRYLIKTRGQQVTLSCSPISGHRSVSWYQQTPGQGLQFLFEYFSETQRNKGNFPGRFSGRQFSNSRSEMNVSTLELGDSALYLCASSLQGRSQETQYFGPGTRLLVL.

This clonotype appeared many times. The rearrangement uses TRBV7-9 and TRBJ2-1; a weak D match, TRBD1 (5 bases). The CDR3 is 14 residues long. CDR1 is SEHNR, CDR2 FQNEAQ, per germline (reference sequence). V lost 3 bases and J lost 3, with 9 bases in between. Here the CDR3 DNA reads TGTGCCAGCAGCTTCGACAGTTACTACAATGAGCAGTTCTTC. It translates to CASSFDSYYNEQFF.

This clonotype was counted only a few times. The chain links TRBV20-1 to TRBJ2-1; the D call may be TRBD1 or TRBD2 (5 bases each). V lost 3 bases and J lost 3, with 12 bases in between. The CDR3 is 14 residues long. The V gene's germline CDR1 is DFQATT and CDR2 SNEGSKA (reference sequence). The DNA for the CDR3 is TGCAGTGCTAGCCCGGGACCCAACTACAATGAGCAGTTCTTC. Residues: CSASPGPNYNEQFF.

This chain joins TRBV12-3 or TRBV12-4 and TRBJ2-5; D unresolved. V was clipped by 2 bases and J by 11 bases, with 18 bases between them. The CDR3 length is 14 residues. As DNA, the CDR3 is TGTGCCAGCAGTTTAATGGCTACCAGAAAGGAGCAGTACTTC. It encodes CASSLMATRKEQYF.

CDR3 sequence: CASSLSRGNAYEQYF. The CDR3 bases are TGTGCCAGCAGCTTAAGCAGGGGGAATGCCTACGAGCAGTACTTC. The rearrangement uses TRBV7-2 and TRBJ2-7; 7 bases agree with TRBD1. This CDR3 comprises 15 residues. V trimming: 2 bases; J trimming: 2 bases; junction bases outside the gene matches: 6. The V gene's germline CDR1 is SGHTA and CDR2 FQGNSA. Drawing the rest from reference TRBV7-2 and TRBJ2-7, the complete variable domain is GAGVSQSPSNKVTEKGKDVELRCDPISGHTALYWYRQSLGQGLEFLIYFQGNSAPDKSGLPSDRFSAERTGGSVSTLTIQRTQQEDSAVYLCASSLSRGNAYEQYFGPGTRLTVT.

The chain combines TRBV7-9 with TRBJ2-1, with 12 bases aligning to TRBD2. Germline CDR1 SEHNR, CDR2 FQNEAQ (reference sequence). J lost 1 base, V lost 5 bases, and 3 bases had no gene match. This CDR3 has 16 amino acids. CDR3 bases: TGTGCCAGCAGCAGACTAGCGGGGGTTTCCTACAATGAGCAGTTCTTC. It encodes CASSRLAGVSYNEQFF.

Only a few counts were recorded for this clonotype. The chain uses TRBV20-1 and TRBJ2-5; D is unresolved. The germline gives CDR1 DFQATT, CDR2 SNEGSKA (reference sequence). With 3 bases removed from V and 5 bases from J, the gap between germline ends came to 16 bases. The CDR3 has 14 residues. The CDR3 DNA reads TGCAGTGCTAGGACCCTGTTGGTTAGCGAGACCCAGTACTTC. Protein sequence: CSARTLLVSETQYF.

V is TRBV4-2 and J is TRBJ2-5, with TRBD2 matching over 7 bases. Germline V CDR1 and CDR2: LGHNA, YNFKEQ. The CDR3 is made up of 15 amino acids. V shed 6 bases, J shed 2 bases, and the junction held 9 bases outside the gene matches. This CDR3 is CASRKGAGSQETQYF. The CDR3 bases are TGTGCCAGCAGGAAGGGAGCGGGGAGTCAAGAGACCCAGTACTTC.

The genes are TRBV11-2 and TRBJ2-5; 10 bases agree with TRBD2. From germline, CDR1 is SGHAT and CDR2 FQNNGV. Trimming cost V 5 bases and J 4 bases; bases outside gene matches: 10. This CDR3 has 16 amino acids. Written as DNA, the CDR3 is TGTGCCAGCAGCCCTTGGGCTAGCGGGGGCCCAGAGACCCAGTACTTC. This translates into CASSPWASGGPETQYF.

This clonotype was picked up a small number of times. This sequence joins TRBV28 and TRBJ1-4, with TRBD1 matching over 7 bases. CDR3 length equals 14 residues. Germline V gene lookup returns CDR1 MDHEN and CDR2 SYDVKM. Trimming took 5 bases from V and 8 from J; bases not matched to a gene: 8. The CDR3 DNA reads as TGTGCCAGCAGTCAGGGGGGGAGGTCCGAAAAACTGTTTTTT. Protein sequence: CASSQGGRSEKLFF.

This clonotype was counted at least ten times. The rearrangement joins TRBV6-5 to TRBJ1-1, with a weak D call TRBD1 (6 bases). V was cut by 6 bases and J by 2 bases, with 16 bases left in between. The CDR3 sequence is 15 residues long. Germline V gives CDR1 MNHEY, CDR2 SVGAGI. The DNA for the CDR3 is TGTGCCAGCAGACCAGCACAGGGATATAACACTGAAGCTTTCTTT. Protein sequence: CASRPAQGYNTEAFF.

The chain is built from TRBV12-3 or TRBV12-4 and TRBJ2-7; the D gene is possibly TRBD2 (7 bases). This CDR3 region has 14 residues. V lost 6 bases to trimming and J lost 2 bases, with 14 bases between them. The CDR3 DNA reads TGTGCCAGCAGGCTAGGAGGGGGGGCCTACGAGCAGTACTTC. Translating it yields CASRLGGGAYEQYF.

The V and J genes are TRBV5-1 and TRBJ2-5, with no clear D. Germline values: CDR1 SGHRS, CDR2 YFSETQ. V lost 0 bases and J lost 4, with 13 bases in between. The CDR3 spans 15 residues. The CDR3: CASSLERAKRETQYF. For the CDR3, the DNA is TGCGCCAGCAGCTTGGAGCGCGCAAAGAGAGAGACCCAGTACTTC.

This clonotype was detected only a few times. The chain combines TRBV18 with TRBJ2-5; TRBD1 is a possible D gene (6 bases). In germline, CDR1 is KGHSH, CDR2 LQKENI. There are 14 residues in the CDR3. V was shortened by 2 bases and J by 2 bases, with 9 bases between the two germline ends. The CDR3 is CASSPKGTQETQYF. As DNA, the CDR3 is TGTGCCAGCTCACCAAAGGGGACACAAGAGACCCAGTACTTC. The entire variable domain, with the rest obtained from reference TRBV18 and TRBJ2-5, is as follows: NAGVMQNPRHLVRRRGQEARLRCSPMKGHSHVYWYRQLPEEGLKFMVYLQKENIIDESGMPKERFSAEFPKEGPSILRIQQVVRGDSAAYFCASSPKGTQETQYFGPGTRLLVL.

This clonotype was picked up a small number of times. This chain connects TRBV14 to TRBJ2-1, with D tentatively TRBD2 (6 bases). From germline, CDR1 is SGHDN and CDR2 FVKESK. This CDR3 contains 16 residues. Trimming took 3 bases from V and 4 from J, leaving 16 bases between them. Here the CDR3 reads CASSQIRAGPYNEQFF. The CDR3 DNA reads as TGTGCCAGCAGCCAGATCAGGGCGGGGCCATACAATGAGCAGTTCTTC.

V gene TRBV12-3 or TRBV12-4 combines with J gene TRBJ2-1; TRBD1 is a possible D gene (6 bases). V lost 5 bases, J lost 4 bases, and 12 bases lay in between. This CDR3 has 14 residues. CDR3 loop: CASSELGQYNEQFF. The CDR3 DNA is TGTGCCAGCAGTGAACTAGGACAGTACAATGAGCAGTTCTTC.

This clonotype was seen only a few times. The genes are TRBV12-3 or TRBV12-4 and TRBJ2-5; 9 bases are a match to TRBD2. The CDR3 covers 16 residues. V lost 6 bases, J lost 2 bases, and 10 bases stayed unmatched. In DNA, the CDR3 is TGTGCCAGCAGGTCCACCGGGACTAGCACACAAGAGACCCAGTACTTC. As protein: CASRSTGTSTQETQYF.

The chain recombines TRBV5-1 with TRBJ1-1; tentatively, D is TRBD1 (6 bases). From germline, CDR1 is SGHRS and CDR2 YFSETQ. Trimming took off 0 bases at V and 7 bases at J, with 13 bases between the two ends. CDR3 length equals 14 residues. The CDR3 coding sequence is TGCGCCAGCAGCTTGGGCCGAGGGACAATTGAAGCTTTCTTT. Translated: CASSLGRGTIEAFF.

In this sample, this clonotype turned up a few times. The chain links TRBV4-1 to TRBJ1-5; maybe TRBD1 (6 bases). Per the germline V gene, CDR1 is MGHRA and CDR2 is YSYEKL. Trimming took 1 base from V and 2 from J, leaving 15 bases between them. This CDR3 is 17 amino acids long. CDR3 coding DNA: TGCGCCAGCAGCCAAGGTGTGTCAGGGGAGGGCAATCAGCCCCAGCATTTT. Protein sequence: CASSQGVSGEGNQPQHF.